This T cell receptor beta chain is from a study of T cell repertoires in cytomegalovirus infection (dated by TCRdb to between 2018 and 2021). About the study as a whole: The peptide stimulations were aimed at well-studied HLA-B-restricted epitopes as well as recently identified HLA-C-restricted CMV epitopes, whose presentation resists viral immunomodulation. Because public TCR beta signatures pointed to carriage of CMV infection together with the matching HLA type, the HLA type of each donor mattered for the analysis.

The treatment or condition tag for this specimen amounts to: in vitro stimulation with specific CMV peptide epitopes to enrich CMV-specific T cells. The CDR3 runs 10 residues from the cysteine to the phenylalanine. Only the CDR3 DNA stays, 30 bases, in frame from base 1. The germline V gene yields SGHVS for CDR1 and FNYEAQ for CDR2. V lost 5 bases and J lost 7 bases; the stretch between them is 5 bases long. Summary of the overall study and its limitations: In both this cohort and an independent roughly 400-donor cohort, the cumulative frequency of public TCR beta family members distinguished carriers of CMV infection plus the relevant HLA type. In the ex vivo response, HLA-C-restricted CMV-specific TCR beta clonotypes were dominant, and in two of eight donors the single most frequent clonotype came from this HLA-C-restricted group.

The sequencer was an Illumina HiSeq 1500. TCRdb's own reprocessing of the public reads used fastp at Q25 and MiXCR and kept productive beta chains. Merged by CDR3 protein, the rows form single entries marked with the most common genes and DNA. The sample table records hundreds of thousands of distinct CDR3 sequences; roughly 33% of these occur just once. The top ten clones comprise around 12% of the sample. This clonotype was recorded a few times. The target of this receptor is not known. One base away there is no much larger clone; base qualities are not given. The material was cultured CD8+ T cells from PBMCs, obtained from culture after CMV antigen stimulation. This receptor chain uses TRBV7-6 and TRBJ1-1, with the D gene not confidently named. This clonotype originated in a human donor in good health (CMV status not recorded). Some clones in this sample may be carry-over from other donors' samples. The nucleotide sequence reads as follows: TGTGCCAGCAGCCCAGGTGAAGCTTTCTTT. This yields the protein CASSPGEAFF.